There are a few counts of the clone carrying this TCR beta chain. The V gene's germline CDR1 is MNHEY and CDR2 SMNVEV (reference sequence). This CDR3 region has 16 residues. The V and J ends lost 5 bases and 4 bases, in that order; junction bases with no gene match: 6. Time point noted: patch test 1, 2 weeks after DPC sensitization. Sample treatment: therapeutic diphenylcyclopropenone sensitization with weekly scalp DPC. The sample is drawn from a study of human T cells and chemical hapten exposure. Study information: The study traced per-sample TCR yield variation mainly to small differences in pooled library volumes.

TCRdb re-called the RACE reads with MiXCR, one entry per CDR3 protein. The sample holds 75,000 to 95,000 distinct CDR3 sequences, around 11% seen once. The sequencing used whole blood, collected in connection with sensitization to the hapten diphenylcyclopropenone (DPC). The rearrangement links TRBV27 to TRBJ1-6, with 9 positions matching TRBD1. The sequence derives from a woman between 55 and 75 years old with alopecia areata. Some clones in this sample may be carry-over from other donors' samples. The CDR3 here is CASSPRTGAYNSPLHF. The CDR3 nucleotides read TGTGCCAGCAGTCCCCGGACAGGGGCTTATAATTCACCCCTCCACTTT.